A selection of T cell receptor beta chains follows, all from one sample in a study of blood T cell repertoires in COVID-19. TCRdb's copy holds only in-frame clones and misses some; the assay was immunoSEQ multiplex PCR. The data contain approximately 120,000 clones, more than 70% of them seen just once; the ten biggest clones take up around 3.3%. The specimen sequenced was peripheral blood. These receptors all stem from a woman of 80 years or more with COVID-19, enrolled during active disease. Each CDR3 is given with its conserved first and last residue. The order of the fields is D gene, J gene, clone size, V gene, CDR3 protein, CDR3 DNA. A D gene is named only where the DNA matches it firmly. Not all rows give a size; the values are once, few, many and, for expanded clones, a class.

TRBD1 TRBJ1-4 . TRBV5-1 CASSEQGGNEKLFF TGCGCCAGCAGCGAACAGGGGGGAAATGAAAAACTGTTTTTT
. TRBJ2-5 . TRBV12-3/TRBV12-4 CASSSMNPGSQYF TGTGCCAGCAGTTCTATGAATCCGGGTTCACAGTACTTC
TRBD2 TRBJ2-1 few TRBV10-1 CASSGPTTSGARSSSYNEQFF TGCGCCAGCAGTGGACCTACGACTAGCGGGGCCCGGTCGAGCTCCTACAATGAGCAGTTCTTC
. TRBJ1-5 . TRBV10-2 CASSERSGVGNQPQHF TGCGCCAGCAGTGAGAGGTCAGGGGTAGGCAATCAGCCCCAGCATTTT
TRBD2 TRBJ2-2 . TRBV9 CASSVGTSGRTVTGELFF TGTGCCAGCAGCGTAGGGACTAGCGGGAGAACGGTCACCGGGGAGCTGTTTTTT
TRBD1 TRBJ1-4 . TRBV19 CASSWGRGNEKLFF TGTGCCAGTAGTTGGGGCAGGGGGAACGAAAAACTGTTTTTT
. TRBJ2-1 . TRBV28 CASSYAGRSYNEQFF TGTGCCAGCAGTTATGCAGGGAGGTCCTACAATGAGCAGTTCTTC
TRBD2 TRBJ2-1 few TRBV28 CASRLAGGPSNEQFF TGTGCCAGCAGGCTAGCGGGAGGGCCTTCCAATGAGCAGTTCTTC
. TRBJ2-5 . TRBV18 CASSRDSTSGETQYF TGTGCCAGCTCGCGTGACAGTACAAGTGGAGAGACCCAGTACTTC
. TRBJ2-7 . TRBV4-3 CASSQVAAPAYEQYF TGCGCCAGCAGCCAAGTGGCAGCGCCCGCCTACGAGCAGTACTTC
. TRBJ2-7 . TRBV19 CASSINREYEQYF TGTGCCAGTAGTATTAACAGGGAATACGAGCAGTACTTC
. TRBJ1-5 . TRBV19 CASSIAGDWEPQHF TGTGCCAGTAGTATAGCCGGGGATTGGGAGCCCCAGCATTTT
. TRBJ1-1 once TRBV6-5 CASSSPRVANTEAFF TGTGCCAGCAGCTCCCCACGCGTTGCCAACACTGAAGCTTTCTTT
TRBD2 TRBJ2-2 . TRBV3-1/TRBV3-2 CASSQASAGVRTGELFF TGTGCCAGCAGCCAAGCTTCGGCGGGAGTTCGTACCGGGGAGCTGTTTTTT
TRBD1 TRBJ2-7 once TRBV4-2 CASSPGTGSYEQYF TGTGCCAGCAGCCCCGGGACAGGGTCGTACGAGCAGTACTTC
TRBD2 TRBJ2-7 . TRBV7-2 CASSLVGLAVGEQYF TGTGCCAGCAGCTTAGTAGGACTAGCGGTGGGAGAGCAGTACTTC
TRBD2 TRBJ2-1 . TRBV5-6 CASSFSGSYNEQFF TGTGCCAGCAGCTTTAGCGGGAGTTACAATGAGCAGTTCTTC
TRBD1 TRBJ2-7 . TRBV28 CASSLGTGTPYEQYF TGTGCCAGCAGTTTAGGGACAGGGACCCCCTACGAGCAGTACTTC
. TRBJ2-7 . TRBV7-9 CASSNGGEQYF TGTGCCAGCAGCAACGGGGGCGAGCAGTACTTC
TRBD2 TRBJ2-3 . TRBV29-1 CSVEGGREGDTQYF TGCAGCGTTGAAGGGGGGAGGGAGGGAGATACGCAGTATTTT
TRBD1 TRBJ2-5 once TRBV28 CASSSRDRDFQETQYF TGTGCCAGCAGTTCCCGGGACAGAGACTTCCAAGAGACCCAGTACTTC
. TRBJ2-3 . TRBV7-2 CASSSSADTQYF TGTGCCAGCAGCTCTAGCGCGGATACGCAGTATTTT
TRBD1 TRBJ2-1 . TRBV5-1 CASSLRGQGIPYNEQFF TGCGCCAGCAGCCTCCGTGGACAGGGTATACCCTACAATGAGCAGTTCTTC
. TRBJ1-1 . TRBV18 CASSPMANTEAFF TGTGCCAGCTCACCAATGGCGAACACTGAAGCTTTCTTT
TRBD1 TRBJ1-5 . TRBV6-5 CASSLRDRDQPQHF TGTGCCAGCAGCCTCCGGGACAGAGATCAGCCCCAGCATTTT
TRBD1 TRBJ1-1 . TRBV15 CATSRSLGTGVLNTEAFF TGTGCCACCAGCAGAAGTCTAGGGACAGGGGTGCTGAACACTGAAGCTTTCTTT
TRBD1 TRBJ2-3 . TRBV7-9 CASSLTGGGTDTQYF TGTGCCAGCAGCTTAACAGGGGGCGGCACAGATACGCAGTATTTT
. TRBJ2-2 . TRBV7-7 CASSPGDTGELFF TGTGCTAGCAGTCCAGGGGACACCGGGGAGCTGTTTTTT
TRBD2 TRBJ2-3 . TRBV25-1 CASSESGGGPDTQYF TGTGCCAGCAGTGAATCGGGCGGGGGGCCAGATACGCAGTATTTT
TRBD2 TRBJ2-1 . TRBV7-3 CASSLTVSGSYNEQFF TGTGCCAGCAGCTTAACTGTTAGCGGGAGCTACAATGAGCAGTTCTTC
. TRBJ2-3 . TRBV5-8 CASSWAGRTDTQYF TGTGCCAGCAGCTGGGCAGGGAGGACAGATACGCAGTATTTT
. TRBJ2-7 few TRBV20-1 CSASGRRALSSYEQYF TGCAGTGCTAGTGGTCGGCGGGCCTTGAGCTCCTACGAGCAGTACTTC
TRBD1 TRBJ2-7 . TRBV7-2 CASSLAGTGFHEQYF TGTGCCAGCAGCTTAGCCGGGACAGGGTTCCACGAGCAGTACTTC
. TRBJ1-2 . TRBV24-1 CATSDASGDGYTF TGTGCCACCAGTGATGCGTCAGGGGATGGCTACACCTTC
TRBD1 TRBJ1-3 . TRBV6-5 CASRRTGTGNTIYF TGTGCCAGCAGGCGGACAGGAACTGGAAACACCATATATTTT
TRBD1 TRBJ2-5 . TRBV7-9 CASSFQGQGAGTQYF TGTGCCAGCAGCTTCCAAGGACAGGGGGCTGGGACCCAGTACTTC
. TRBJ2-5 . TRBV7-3 CASSQGGEETQYF TGTGCCAGCAGCCAAGGGGGGGAAGAGACCCAGTACTTC